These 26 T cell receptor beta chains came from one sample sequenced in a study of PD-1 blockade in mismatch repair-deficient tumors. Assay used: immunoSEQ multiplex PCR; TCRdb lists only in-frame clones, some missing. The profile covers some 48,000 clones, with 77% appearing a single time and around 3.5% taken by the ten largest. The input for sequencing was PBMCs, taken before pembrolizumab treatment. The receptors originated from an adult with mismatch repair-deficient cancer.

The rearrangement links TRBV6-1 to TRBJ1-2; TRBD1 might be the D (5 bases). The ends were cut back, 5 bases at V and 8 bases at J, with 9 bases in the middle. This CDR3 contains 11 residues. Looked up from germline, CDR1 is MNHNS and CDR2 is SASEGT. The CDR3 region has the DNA TGTGCCAGCAGTTCGGGGGTCGGCTACACCTTC. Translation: CASSSGVGYTF.

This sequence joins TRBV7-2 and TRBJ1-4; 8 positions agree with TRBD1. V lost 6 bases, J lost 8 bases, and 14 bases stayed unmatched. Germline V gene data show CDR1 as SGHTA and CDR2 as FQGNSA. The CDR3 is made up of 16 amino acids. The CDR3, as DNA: TGTGCCAGCAGTCGTCGGACAGGGCAGGCAAAAGAAAAACTGTTTTTT. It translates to CASSRRTGQAKEKLFF.

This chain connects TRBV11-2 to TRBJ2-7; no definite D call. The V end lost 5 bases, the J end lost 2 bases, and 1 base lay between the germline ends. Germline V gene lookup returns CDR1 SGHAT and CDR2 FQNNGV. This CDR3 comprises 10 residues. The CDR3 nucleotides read TGTGCCAGCAGCACCTACGAGCAGTACTTC. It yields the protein CASSTYEQYF.

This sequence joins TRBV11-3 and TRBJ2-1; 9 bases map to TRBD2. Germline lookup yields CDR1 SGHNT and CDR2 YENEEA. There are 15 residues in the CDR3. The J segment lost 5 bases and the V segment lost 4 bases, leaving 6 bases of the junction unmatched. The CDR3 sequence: CASSSREGPHNEQFF. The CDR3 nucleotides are TGTGCCAGCAGCTCGCGGGAGGGCCCTCACAATGAGCAGTTCTTC.

CDR3 DNA sequence: TGTGCCATCAGTGAGGCGGTGGAGAATCAGCCCCAGCATTTT. Translating it yields CAISEAVENQPQHF. V gene TRBV10-3 combines with J gene TRBJ1-5; D is unclear. Per the germline V gene, CDR1 is ENHRY and CDR2 is SYGVKD. The CDR3 length is 14 residues. The V gene lost 2 bases and the J gene lost 4 bases, with 9 bases spanning the gap.

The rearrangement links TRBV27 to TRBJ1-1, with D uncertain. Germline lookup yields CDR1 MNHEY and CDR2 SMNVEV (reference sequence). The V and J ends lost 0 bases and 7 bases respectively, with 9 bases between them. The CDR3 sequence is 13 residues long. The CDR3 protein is CASSLSAESEAFF. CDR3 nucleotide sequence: TGTGCCAGCAGTTTATCCGCTGAGAGTGAAGCTTTCTTT.

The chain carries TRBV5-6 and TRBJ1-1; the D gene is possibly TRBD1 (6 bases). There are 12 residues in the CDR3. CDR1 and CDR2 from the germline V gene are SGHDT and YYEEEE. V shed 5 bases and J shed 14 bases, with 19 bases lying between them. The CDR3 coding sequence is TGTGCCAGCAGGTCACAGGGAACGGGGCTCTTCTTT. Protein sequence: CASRSQGTGLFF.

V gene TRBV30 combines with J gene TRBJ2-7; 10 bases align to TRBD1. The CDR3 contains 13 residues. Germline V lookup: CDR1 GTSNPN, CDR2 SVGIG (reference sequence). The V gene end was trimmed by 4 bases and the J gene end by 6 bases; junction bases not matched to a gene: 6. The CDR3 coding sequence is TGTGCCTGGAACCCCGGACAGGGGGTCGAGCAGTACTTC. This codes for CAWNPGQGVEQYF.

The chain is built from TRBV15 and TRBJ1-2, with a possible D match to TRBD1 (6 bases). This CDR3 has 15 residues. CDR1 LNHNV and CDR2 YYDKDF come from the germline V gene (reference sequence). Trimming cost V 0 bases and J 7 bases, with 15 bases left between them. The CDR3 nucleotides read TGTGCCACCAGCAGAGAGAAGGGGGGGTATCGTGGCTACACCTTC. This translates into CATSREKGGYRGYTF.

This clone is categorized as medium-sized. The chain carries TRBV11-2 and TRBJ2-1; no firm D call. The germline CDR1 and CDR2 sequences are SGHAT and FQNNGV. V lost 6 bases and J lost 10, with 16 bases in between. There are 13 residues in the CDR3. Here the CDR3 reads CASSFSSRLEQFF. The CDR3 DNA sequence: TGTGCCAGCAGTTTTTCTAGTCGGCTGGAGCAGTTCTTC.

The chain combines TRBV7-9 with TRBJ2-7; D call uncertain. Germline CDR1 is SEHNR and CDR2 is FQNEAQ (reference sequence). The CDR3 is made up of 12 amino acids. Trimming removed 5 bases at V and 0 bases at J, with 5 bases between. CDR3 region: CASSTHSYEQYF. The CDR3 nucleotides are TGTGCCAGCAGCACCCACTCCTACGAGCAGTACTTC.

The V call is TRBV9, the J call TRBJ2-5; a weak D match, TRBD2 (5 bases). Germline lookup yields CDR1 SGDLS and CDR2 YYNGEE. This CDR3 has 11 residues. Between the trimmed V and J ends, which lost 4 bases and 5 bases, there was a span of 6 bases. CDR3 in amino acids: CASSSGETQYF. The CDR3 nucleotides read TGTGCCAGCAGCTCGGGGGAGACCCAGTACTTC.

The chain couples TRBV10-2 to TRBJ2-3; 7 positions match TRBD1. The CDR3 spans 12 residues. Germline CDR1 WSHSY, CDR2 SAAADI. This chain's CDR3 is CVTGQGTDTQYF. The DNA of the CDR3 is TGCGTCACCGGACAGGGCACAGATACGCAGTATTTT.

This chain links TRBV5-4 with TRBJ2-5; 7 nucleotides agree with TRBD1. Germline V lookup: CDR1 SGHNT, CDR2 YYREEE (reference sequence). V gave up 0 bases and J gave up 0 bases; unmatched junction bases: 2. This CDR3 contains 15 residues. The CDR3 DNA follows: TGTGCCAGCAGCTTGGCGACAGGGCACCAAGAGACCCAGTACTTC. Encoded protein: CASSLATGHQETQYF.

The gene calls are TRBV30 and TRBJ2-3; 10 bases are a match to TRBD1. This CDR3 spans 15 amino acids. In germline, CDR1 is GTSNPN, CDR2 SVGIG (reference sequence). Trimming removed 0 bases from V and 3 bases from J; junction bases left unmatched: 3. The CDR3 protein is CAWSVGQGRTDTQYF. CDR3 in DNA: TGTGCCTGGAGTGTGGGACAGGGGAGAACAGATACGCAGTATTTT.

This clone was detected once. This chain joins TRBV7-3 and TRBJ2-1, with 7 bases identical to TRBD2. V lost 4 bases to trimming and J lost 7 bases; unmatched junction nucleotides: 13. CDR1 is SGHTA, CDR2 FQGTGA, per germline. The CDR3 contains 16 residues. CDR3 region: CASSSPPGTKMNEQFF. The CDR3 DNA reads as TGTGCCAGCAGCTCCCCCCCCGGGACTAAGATGAATGAGCAGTTCTTC.

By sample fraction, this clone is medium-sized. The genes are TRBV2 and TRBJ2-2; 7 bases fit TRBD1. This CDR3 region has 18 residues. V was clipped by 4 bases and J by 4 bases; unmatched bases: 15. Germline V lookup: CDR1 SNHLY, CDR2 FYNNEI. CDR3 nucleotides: TGTGCCAGCAGTGTCCCCTCCGACTTGGCAGGGGGCACCGGGGAGCTGTTTTTT. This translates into CASSVPSDLAGGTGELFF.

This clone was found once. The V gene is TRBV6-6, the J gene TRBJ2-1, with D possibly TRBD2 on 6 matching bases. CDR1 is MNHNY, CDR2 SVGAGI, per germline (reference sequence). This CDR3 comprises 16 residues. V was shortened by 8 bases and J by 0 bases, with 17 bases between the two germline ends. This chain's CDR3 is CASDLGWDFSYNEQFF. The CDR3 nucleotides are TGTGCCAGCGACCTCGGCTGGGACTTCTCCTACAATGAGCAGTTCTTC.

The CDR3 coding sequence is TGCAGCGTTGAGACCCCTACAGGGCGCGACTATGGCTACACCTTC. It codes for CSVETPTGRDYGYTF. The V call is TRBV29-1, the J call TRBJ1-2; D possibly corresponds to TRBD1 (6 bases). V lost 3 bases to trimming and J lost 3 bases, with 17 bases between them. Germline CDR1 reads SQVTM; CDR2 reads ANQGSEA. The CDR3 length is 15 residues. The complete variable domain, with remaining parts taken from reference TRBV29-1 and TRBJ1-2, reads SAVISQKPSRDICQRGTSLTIQCQVDSQVTMMFWYRQQPGQSLTLIATANQGSEATYESGFVIDKFPISRPNLTFSTLTVSNMSPEDSSIYLCSVETPTGRDYGYTFGSGTRLTVV.

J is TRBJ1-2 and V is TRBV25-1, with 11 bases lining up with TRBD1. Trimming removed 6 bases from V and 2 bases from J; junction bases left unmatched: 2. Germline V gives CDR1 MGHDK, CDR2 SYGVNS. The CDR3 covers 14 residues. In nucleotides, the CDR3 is TGTGCCAGCAGGGGACAGGGGGGGAACTATGGCTACACCTTC. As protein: CASRGQGGNYGYTF.

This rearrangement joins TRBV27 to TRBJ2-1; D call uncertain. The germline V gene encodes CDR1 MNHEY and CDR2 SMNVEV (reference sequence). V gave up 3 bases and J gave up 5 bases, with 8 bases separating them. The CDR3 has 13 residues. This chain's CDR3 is CASSFGRDNEQFF. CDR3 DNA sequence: TGTGCCAGCAGTTTCGGCCGCGACAATGAGCAGTTCTTC.

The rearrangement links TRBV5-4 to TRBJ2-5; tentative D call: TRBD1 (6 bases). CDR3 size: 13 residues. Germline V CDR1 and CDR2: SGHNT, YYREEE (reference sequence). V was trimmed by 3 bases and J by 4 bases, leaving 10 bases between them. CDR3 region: CASSSDRRETQYF. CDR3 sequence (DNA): TGTGCCAGCAGCTCAGACAGGCGAGAGACCCAGTACTTC.

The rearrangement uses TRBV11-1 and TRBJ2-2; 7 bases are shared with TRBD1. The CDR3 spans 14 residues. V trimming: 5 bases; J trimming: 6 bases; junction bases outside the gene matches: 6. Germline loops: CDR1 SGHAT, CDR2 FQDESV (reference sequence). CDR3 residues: CASSARQGAGELFF. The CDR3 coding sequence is TGTGCCAGCAGCGCCCGACAGGGAGCCGGGGAGCTGTTTTTT. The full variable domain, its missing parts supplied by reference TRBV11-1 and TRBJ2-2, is EAEVAQSPRYKITEKSQAVAFWCDPISGHATLYWYRQILGQGPELLVQFQDESVVDDSQLPKDRFSAERLKGVDSTLKIQPAELGDSAMYLCASSARQGAGELFFGEGSRLTVL.

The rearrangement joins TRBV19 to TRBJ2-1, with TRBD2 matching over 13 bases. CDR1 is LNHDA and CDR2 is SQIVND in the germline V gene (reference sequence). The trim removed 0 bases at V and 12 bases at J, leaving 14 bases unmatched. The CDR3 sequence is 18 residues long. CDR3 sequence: CASSIDSQTGTSGIGQFF. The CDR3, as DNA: TGTGCCAGTAGTATAGATTCCCAGACCGGGACTAGCGGGATTGGGCAGTTCTTC.

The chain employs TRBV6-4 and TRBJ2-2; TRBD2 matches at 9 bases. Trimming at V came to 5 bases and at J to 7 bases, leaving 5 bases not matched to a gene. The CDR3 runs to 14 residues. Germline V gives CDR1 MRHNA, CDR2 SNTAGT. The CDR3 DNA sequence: TGTGCCAGCAGTCGTCTAGCGGGAATCGGGGAGCTGTTTTTT. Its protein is CASSRLAGIGELFF.

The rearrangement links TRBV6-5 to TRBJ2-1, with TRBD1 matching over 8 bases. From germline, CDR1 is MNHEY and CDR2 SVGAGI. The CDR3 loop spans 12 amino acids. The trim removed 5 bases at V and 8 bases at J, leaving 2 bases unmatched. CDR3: CASSTGQDEQFF. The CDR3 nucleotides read TGTGCCAGCAGTACGGGACAGGATGAGCAGTTCTTC.